The clone carrying this T cell receptor beta chain was picked up a small number of times. Its specificity is not known. Cells sorted by CD45RO/CCR7/CD25/CD127/CD95/CD27 comprised CD4+ naive, central memory, regulatory and stem cell-like memory cells. The authors reverse transcribed all of the isolated RNA, so sequencing captured expressed TCRB transcripts. Clones were read by immunoSEQ multiplex PCR, and TCRdb kept only the in-frame ones, dropping some. The sample has almost 250,000 clones; roughly 13% are singletons. The source of the sample is a study of beta chain features in type 1 diabetes. Findings and caveats of the study: Highly expressing activated T cells could be over-counted with a cDNA template.

Germline V CDR1 and CDR2: SGDLS, YYNGEE. The CDR3 loop spans 14 amino acids. Trimming took 4 bases from V and 2 from J; bases not matched to a gene: 4. The clonotype comes from a woman aged 40 to 55 in good health. The sample was naive CD4+ T cells from blood. The chain couples TRBV9 to TRBJ2-3, with 7 bases identical to TRBD2. The CDR3 here is CASSLSGTTDTQYF. The CDR3 DNA sequence: TGTGCCAGCAGCCTCAGCGGGACCACAGATACGCAGTATTTT.